Listed below are T cell receptor beta chains from one sample, sequenced in a study of regulatory T cells in long-lasting Graves disease. TCRdb used MiXCR to reprocess the multiplex PCR reads, holding one entry per CDR3 protein. The sample lists hundreds of thousands of distinct CDR3 sequences, roughly 16% occurring once. The same sample was also used in a study of T cells in Graves' hyperthyroidism and ophthalmopathy.

The sequencing used peripheral blood mononuclear cells (PBMCs), collected at new diagnosis, from a patient treated with antithyroid drugs. The receptors come from a woman in her twenties or thirties with Graves disease. Both conserved end residues are part of each CDR3. The D gene is left open where the match is weak. Rows may omit the clone size; those that give it use once, few, many or a size class.

D	size	V	J	CDR3	DNA
TRBD1	few	TRBV6-1	TRBJ1-1	CASSGATGGTEAFF	TGTGCCAGCAGTGGGGCCACAGGGGGCACTGAAGCTTTCTTT
-	many	TRBV7-9	TRBJ2-7	CASHGRNSYEQYF	TGTGCCAGCCACGGGCGGAACTCCTACGAGCAGTACTTC
TRBD1	few	TRBV2	TRBJ2-2	CASTYVGTGTGVLFF	TGTGCCAGCACCTACGTGGGAACCGGGACAGGGGTACTGTTTTTT
TRBD1	few	TRBV19	TRBJ2-3	CAGSPGGADTQYF	TGTGCCGGATCACCAGGGGGCGCAGATACGCAGTATTTT
-	many	TRBV5-1	TRBJ2-3	CASSFVGGTDTQYF	TGCGCCAGCAGCTTTGTAGGGGGGACAGATACGCAGTATTTT
-	many	TRBV12-3/TRBV12-4	TRBJ1-4	CASSQPGGGEKLFF	TGTGCCAGCTCTCAACCCGGTGGGGGTGAAAAACTGTTTTTT
TRBD1	-	TRBV5-1	TRBJ2-5	CASSLGASPGGGETQYF	TGCGCCAGCAGCTTGGGCGCCTCGCCAGGGGGCGGGGAGACCCAGTACTTC
-	-	TRBV30	TRBJ1-6	CAWSTGNSPLHF	TGTGCCTGGAGTACAGGGAATTCACCCCTCCACTTT
TRBD1	few	TRBV6-1	TRBJ2-7	CASSDLIPRTGGQGTREQYF	TGTGCCAGCAGTGACCTAATCCCGAGAACAGGGGGACAGGGGACTAGAGAGCAGTACTTC
-	many	TRBV18	TRBJ1-5	CASSPERDQPQHF	TGTGCCAGCTCACCAGAAAGAGATCAGCCCCAGCATTTT
-	few	TRBV3-1	TRBJ2-3	CASSPNPTDTQYF	TGTGCCAGCAGCCCCAATCCCACAGATACGCAGTATTTT
-	few	TRBV7-8	TRBJ1-2	CASSLEWGSNGYTF	TGTGCCAGCAGCTTAGAGTGGGGGTCCAATGGCTACACCTTC
-	many	TRBV7-3	TRBJ2-3	CASKLAGPSDTQYF	TGTGCCAGCAAACTCGCGGGACCATCAGATACGCAGTATTTT
-	many	TRBV5-1	TRBJ2-1	CASSLVETLNEQFF	TGCGCCAGCAGCTTGGTTGAGACACTGAATGAGCAGTTCTTC
TRBD1	-	TRBV7-9	TRBJ1-2	CASTQGGDSISYGYTF	TGTGCCAGCACCCAAGGGGGGGACAGCATATCCTATGGCTACACCTTC
TRBD2	many	TRBV28	TRBJ2-1	CASSTQRGNNEQFF	TGTGCCAGCAGCACCCAGCGGGGGAACAATGAGCAGTTCTTC
TRBD2	once	TRBV7-2	TRBJ2-1	CASSLRAGGEDEQFF	TGTGCCAGCAGCCTCAGAGCGGGAGGCGAAGATGAGCAGTTCTTC
TRBD1	-	TRBV18	TRBJ1-2	CASSPPSKTGVNYGYTF	TGTGCCAGCTCACCCCCCTCCAAGACAGGGGTAAACTATGGCTACACCTTC
-	-	TRBV20-1	TRBJ2-7	CSASAHYEQYF	TGCAGTGCTAGCGCCCATTACGAGCAGTACTTC
-	-	TRBV5-5	TRBJ2-3	CASSFGHPSSTDTQYF	TGTGCCAGCAGCTTTGGTCACCCTTCTAGCACAGATACGCAGTATTTT
-	-	TRBV19	TRBJ2-2	CASSIRIARERTGELFF	TGTGCCAGTAGTATCCGGATAGCGAGAGAACGCACCGGGGAGCTGTTTTTT
TRBD1	-	TRBV7-2	TRBJ2-6	CASSEFERDRVFGANVLTF	TGTGCCAGCAGCGAATTCGAACGGGACAGGGTATTTGGGGCCAACGTCCTGACTTTC